A single sample is the source of the 30 T cell receptor beta chains below, sequenced in a study of tissue T cells after allogeneic stem cell transplantation. Some clones are missing from TCRdb's copy, which holds only in-frame ones; the method was immunoSEQ multiplex PCR. The repertoire holds just over 4,000 clones, with 63% as singletons. The material sequenced was tissue from the esophagus, taken at autopsy. These receptor sequences come from a female donor at least 60 years old with lung cancer.

The chain employs TRBV4-3 and TRBJ2-7, with no clear D. Germline V gives CDR1 LGHNA, CDR2 YSLEER. The CDR3 extends over 14 amino acids. Trimming took off 0 bases at V and 4 bases at J, with 10 bases between the two ends. The CDR3 sequence is CASSQDWGGYEQYF. The CDR3 DNA sequence: TGCGCCAGCAGCCAAGACTGGGGTGGGTACGAGCAGTACTTC.

The chain is built from TRBV9 and TRBJ2-3; D is unclear. Germline-derived CDR1 and CDR2 are SGDLS and YYNGEE. CDR3 size: 13 residues. The V end lost 2 bases, the J end lost 2 bases, and 6 bases lay between the germline ends. CDR3 DNA sequence: TGTGCCAGCAGCGTGCGGAACACAGATACGCAGTATTTT. Encoded protein: CASSVRNTDTQYF.

The V call is TRBV11-3, the J call TRBJ2-2, with TRBD1 identical over 7 bases. V lost 3 bases, J lost 0 bases, and 10 bases stayed unmatched. Germline V CDR1 and CDR2: SGHNT, YENEEA. The CDR3 totals 18 residues. CDR3 loop: CASSFIFSGTANTGELFF. The CDR3 DNA sequence: TGTGCCAGCAGCTTTATCTTTTCCGGGACAGCGAACACCGGGGAGCTGTTTTTT.

This chain joins TRBV27 and TRBJ2-7, with D possibly TRBD2 on 5 matching bases. V was clipped by 2 bases and J by 2 bases, with 10 bases between them. Germline V gene lookup returns CDR1 MNHEY and CDR2 SMNVEV (reference sequence). CDR3 length equals 14 residues. The CDR3 sequence is CASSLKAGTYEQYF. The DNA for the CDR3 is TGTGCCAGCAGTTTAAAGGCGGGTACCTACGAGCAGTACTTC.

The J gene is TRBJ2-2, the V gene TRBV10-1; D call uncertain. Germline V CDR1 and CDR2: WNHNN, SYGVQD (reference sequence). The CDR3 loop spans 13 amino acids. V lost 0 bases, J lost 1 base, and 0 bases lay in between. CDR3 sequence: CASSESNTGELFF. CDR3 DNA sequence: TGCGCCAGCAGTGAGTCGAACACCGGGGAGCTGTTTTTT.

The V gene is TRBV20-1, the J gene TRBJ1-5; TRBD1 is a possible D gene (5 bases). The CDR3 runs 14 residues. The V gene lost 3 bases and the J gene lost 7 bases, with 16 bases spanning the gap. CDR1 and CDR2 from the germline V gene are DFQATT and SNEGSKA (reference sequence). The CDR3 DNA reads TGCAGTGCTAGTAATGTGGGGCCAAAGCAGCCCCAGCATTTT. Its protein product is CSASNVGPKQPQHF.

The chain joins TRBV7-9 to TRBJ1-6, with D hard to call. CDR3 length equals 15 residues. From germline, CDR1 is SEHNR and CDR2 FQNEAQ (reference sequence). V was pared by 1 base and J by 6 bases, with 10 bases between. CDR3 protein: CASSLVRQSNSPLHF. The CDR3 bases are TGTGCCAGCAGCTTAGTTCGGCAGAGTAATTCACCCCTCCACTTT.

This clone was recorded only once. The chain combines TRBV2 with TRBJ1-2; D ambiguous. Between the trimmed V and J ends, which lost 4 bases and 8 bases, there was a span of 14 bases. Per the germline V gene, CDR1 is SNHLY and CDR2 is FYNNEI. CDR3 length: 13 amino acids. The CDR3 DNA reads TGTGCCAGCAGTGTCCGTTCGCTCGAAGGCTACACCTTC. Amino acids: CASSVRSLEGYTF.

The gene calls are TRBV25-1 and TRBJ2-2; D might be TRBD1 or TRBD2, each matching 6 bases. The V gene's germline CDR1 is MGHDK and CDR2 SYGVNS. Trimming shortened V by 5 bases and J by 1 base, and 14 bases separated the two germline ends. The CDR3 consists of 16 residues. The CDR3 loop is CASSPHREVNTGELFF. The DNA of the CDR3 is TGTGCCAGCAGTCCCCACAGGGAGGTGAACACCGGGGAGCTGTTTTTT.

This clone was seen just once. The CDR3 coding sequence is TGCGCCAGCAGCTTGGTGGGGATGAACACTGAAGCTTTCTTT. Translation: CASSLVGMNTEAFF. The genes are TRBV4-3 and TRBJ1-1; D gene ambiguous. Trimming took off 5 bases at V and 0 bases at J, with 10 bases between the two ends. Germline CDR1 is LGHNA and CDR2 is YSLEER. The CDR3 totals 14 residues.

The chain has TRBV18 and TRBJ2-1; TRBD1 matches 10 bases. CDR1 is KGHSH, CDR2 LQKENI, per germline. With V trimmed by 3 bases and J by 0 bases, 14 bases remained unmatched. The CDR3 covers 20 residues. CDR3 amino acids: CASSPYAGTGAYSSYNEQFF. The CDR3 region has the DNA TGTGCCAGCTCACCGTATGCCGGGACAGGGGCGTATAGCTCCTACAATGAGCAGTTCTTC.

The table lists this clone with a few counts. The chain recombines TRBV5-1 with TRBJ2-2; D possibly corresponds to TRBD2 (5 bases). This CDR3 region has 13 residues. V shed 4 bases and J shed 6 bases, with 10 bases lying between them. The germline V gene has CDR1 SGHRS and CDR2 YFSETQ. As DNA, the CDR3 is TGCGCCAGCAGCCCACTAGTTGCCGGGGAGCTGTTTTTT. This gives the protein CASSPLVAGELFF. The whole variable domain, filled in from reference TRBV5-1 and TRBJ2-2, reads KAGVTQTPRYLIKTRGQQVTLSCSPISGHRSVSWYQQTPGQGLQFLFEYFSETQRNKGNFPGRFSGRQFSNSRSEMNVSTLELGDSALYLCASSPLVAGELFFGEGSRLTVL.

The chain joins TRBV15 to TRBJ2-3; 10 bases fit TRBD2. CDR1 and CDR2 from the germline V gene are LNHNV and YYDKDF (reference sequence). Trimming cost V 0 bases and J 10 bases; bases outside gene matches: 7. This CDR3 is 15 amino acids long. The DNA of the CDR3 is TGTGCCACCAGCAGAGATCCTAGCGGGGGCCAAGCGCAGTATTTT. This encodes CATSRDPSGGQAQYF.

The count of this clone is one. The chain carries TRBV30 and TRBJ2-3; 9 nucleotides line up with TRBD2. Germline V gene data show CDR1 as GTSNPN and CDR2 as SVGIG (reference sequence). This CDR3 comprises 15 residues. Trimming at V came to 2 bases and at J to 1 base, leaving 4 bases not matched to a gene. The CDR3 region is CAWSKQRGGTDTQYF. The CDR3 bases are TGTGCCTGGAGTAAGCAGCGGGGGGGCACAGATACGCAGTATTTT.

V and J are TRBV7-3 and TRBJ2-7, with D unresolved. This CDR3 has 13 residues. Germline assignment: CDR1 SGHTA and CDR2 FQGTGA. V was pared by 0 bases and J by 5 bases, with 8 bases between. CDR3: CASSLTLGHEQYF. The CDR3 bases are TGTGCCAGCAGCTTAACTTTAGGCCACGAGCAGTACTTC.

The J gene is TRBJ2-3, the V gene TRBV7-9; no clear D gene. The CDR3 covers 16 residues. The ends were cut back, 4 bases at V and 1 base at J, with 15 bases in the middle. Germline CDR1 SEHNR, CDR2 FQNEAQ (reference sequence). CDR3 sequence reads: CASSYIQGWGTDTQYF. Written as DNA, the CDR3 is TGTGCCAGCAGCTACATTCAAGGGTGGGGCACAGATACGCAGTATTTT. The full variable domain, rest sourced from reference TRBV7-9 and TRBJ2-3, is DTGVSQNPRHKITKRGQNVTFRCDPISEHNRLYWYRQTLGQGPEFLTYFQNEAQLEKSRLLSDRFSAERPKGSFSTLEIQRTEQGDSAMYLCASSYIQGWGTDTQYFGPGTRLTVL.

The chain joins TRBV6-5 to TRBJ1-1; D is unclear. V was trimmed by 0 bases and J by 1 base, leaving 12 bases between them. The CDR3 totals 16 residues. CDR1 MNHEY and CDR2 SVGAGI come from the germline V gene. As DNA, the CDR3 is TGTGCCAGCAGTTACTCGATCGGAGGAAGGAACACTGAAGCTTTCTTT. Translation: CASSYSIGGRNTEAFF.

In nucleotides, the CDR3 is TGCAGCATCCGGGGTCGGGGTCGAGGTAAAGGGAACACTGAAGCTTTCTTT. Amino acid sequence: CSIRGRGRGKGNTEAFF. The chain uses TRBV29-1 and TRBJ1-1; no definite D call. This CDR3 is 17 amino acids long. Trimming removed 8 bases from V and 1 base from J, with 26 bases in between. Germline V gives CDR1 SQVTM, CDR2 ANQGSEA.

This clone was observed a single time. This chain links TRBV7-6 with TRBJ2-3; TRBD2 agrees at 13 bases. The CDR3 spans 17 residues. J was trimmed by 0 bases and V by 5 bases; bases with no gene match: 5. The germline V gene has CDR1 SGHVS and CDR2 FNYEAQ. The CDR3 region has the DNA TGTGCCAGCAGCACTGGACTAGCGGGGGCTAGCACAGATACGCAGTATTTT. Translation gives CASSTGLAGASTDTQYF.

The V call is TRBV2, the J call TRBJ1-2; D uncertain. Germline CDR1 is SNHLY and CDR2 is FYNNEI. Trimming left V 6 bases short and J 7 bases short, with 9 bases between. The CDR3 runs to 11 residues. The DNA of the CDR3 is TGTGCCAGCAGGCGTACAAGTGGCTACACCTTC. Translation gives CASRRTSGYTF.

The rearrangement joins TRBV7-8 to TRBJ1-2, with 8 bases fitting TRBD1. CDR3 size: 14 residues. Per the germline V gene, CDR1 is SGHVS and CDR2 is FQNEAQ. V shed 2 bases, J shed 3 bases, and the junction held 2 bases outside the gene matches. The CDR3 loop is CASSLSTGDYGYTF. For the CDR3, the DNA is TGTGCCAGCAGCTTATCGACAGGGGACTATGGCTACACCTTC.

The rearrangement uses TRBV5-1 and TRBJ1-6, with no clear D. Trimming stripped 1 base from V and 13 bases from J, with 15 bases between. Germline V gene sequence: CDR1 SGHRS, CDR2 YFSETQ. This CDR3 has 14 amino acids. The CDR3, as DNA: TGCGCCAGCAGCTTGAGCCCCTCGAGTACCCCCCTCCACTTT. Translating it yields CASSLSPSSTPLHF. The full variable domain, its missing parts supplied by reference TRBV5-1 and TRBJ1-6, is KAGVTQTPRYLIKTRGQQVTLSCSPISGHRSVSWYQQTPGQGLQFLFEYFSETQRNKGNFPGRFSGRQFSNSRSEMNVSTLELGDSALYLCASSLSPSSTPLHFGNGTRLTVT.

V gene TRBV6-5 combines with J gene TRBJ2-7; no definite D call. V was clipped by 8 bases and J by 6 bases, with 14 bases between them. CDR3 length: 12 amino acids. CDR1 is MNHEY and CDR2 is SVGAGI in the germline V gene. This chain's CDR3 is CASSLPGFEQYF. The CDR3 coding sequence is TGTGCCAGCTCTCTTCCCGGCTTCGAGCAGTACTTC.

This clone was counted a single time. CDR3 protein: CASSATGGVTEAFF. The DNA for the CDR3 is TGTGCCAGCAGCGCAACAGGGGGCGTGACTGAAGCTTTCTTT. The chain uses TRBV6-4 and TRBJ1-1, with 9 bases that match TRBD1. V shed 6 bases and J 5 bases; nucleotides not matched to a gene: 7. This CDR3 contains 14 residues. In germline, CDR1 is MRHNA, CDR2 SNTAGT.

The chain is built from TRBV6-2 or TRBV6-3 and TRBJ2-7; 8 nucleotides agree with TRBD2. The CDR3 covers 15 residues. Germline V gene sequence: CDR1 MNHEY, CDR2 SVGEGT. The V gene end was trimmed by 6 bases and the J gene end by 2 bases; junction bases not matched to a gene: 9. In nucleotides, the CDR3 is TGTGCCAGCAGCTCGTCGGAAGCGGGGGCCTACGAGCAGTACTTC. It specifies CASSSSEAGAYEQYF.

This clone has only a few counts. V gene TRBV7-2 combines with J gene TRBJ2-5; D not resolved. Germline assignment: CDR1 SGHTA and CDR2 FQGNSA. The CDR3 runs 13 residues. The ends were cut back, 6 bases at V and 2 bases at J, with 10 bases in the middle. CDR3 residues: CASSLSPQETQYF. The CDR3 DNA is TGTGCCAGCAGTTTAAGCCCGCAAGAGACCCAGTACTTC.

This clone was picked up a small number of times. CDR3 sequence (DNA): TGTGCCACCAGCAGAACAGGACAGGGGCACTATGGCTACACCTTC. Amino acid sequence: CATSRTGQGHYGYTF. The chain has TRBV15 and TRBJ1-2; 9 positions agree with TRBD1. Germline-derived CDR1 and CDR2 are LNHNV and YYDKDF (reference sequence). J gave up 3 bases and V 2 bases, and 4 bases lay outside the gene matches. CDR3 length: 15 amino acids.

The genes are TRBV4-3 and TRBJ1-1; D is unresolved. The CDR3 sequence is 14 residues long. Trimming cost V 4 bases and J 1 base, with 10 bases left between them. Germline V gives CDR1 LGHNA, CDR2 YSLEER. CDR3 region: CASSRQQRNTEAFF. The CDR3 DNA follows: TGCGCCAGCAGCCGACAACAGAGGAACACTGAAGCTTTCTTT.

V gene TRBV5-6 combines with J gene TRBJ2-2; the D is unclear. From germline, CDR1 is SGHDT and CDR2 YYEEEE. This CDR3 has 15 residues. Trimming pared 2 bases from V and 7 bases from J, leaving 15 bases between. The CDR3 loop reads CASSFPVISLGELFF. The CDR3 nucleotides read TGTGCCAGCAGCTTTCCAGTTATCAGCCTCGGGGAGCTGTTTTTT. Based on the CDR3 plus reference TRBV5-6 and TRBJ2-2, the full variable domain is DAGVTQSPTHLIKTRGQQVTLRCSPKSGHDTVSWYQQALGQGPQFIFQYYEEEERQRGNFPDRFSGHQFPNYSSELNVNALLLGDSALYLCASSFPVISLGELFFGEGSRLTVL.

V is TRBV5-6 and J is TRBJ1-2, with D uncertain. Between the trimmed V and J ends, which lost 0 bases and 7 bases, there was a span of 16 bases. The CDR3 spans 15 residues. Germline CDR1 reads SGHDT; CDR2 reads YYEEEE. The CDR3 region is CASSLVVRPESGYTF. The CDR3 DNA sequence: TGTGCCAGCAGCTTGGTGGTCAGGCCCGAGAGTGGCTACACCTTC. The full variable domain, in which reference TRBV5-6 and TRBJ1-2 provide the parts outside the CDR3, is DAGVTQSPTHLIKTRGQQVTLRCSPKSGHDTVSWYQQALGQGPQFIFQYYEEEERQRGNFPDRFSGHQFPNYSSELNVNALLLGDSALYLCASSLVVRPESGYTFGSGTRLTVV.